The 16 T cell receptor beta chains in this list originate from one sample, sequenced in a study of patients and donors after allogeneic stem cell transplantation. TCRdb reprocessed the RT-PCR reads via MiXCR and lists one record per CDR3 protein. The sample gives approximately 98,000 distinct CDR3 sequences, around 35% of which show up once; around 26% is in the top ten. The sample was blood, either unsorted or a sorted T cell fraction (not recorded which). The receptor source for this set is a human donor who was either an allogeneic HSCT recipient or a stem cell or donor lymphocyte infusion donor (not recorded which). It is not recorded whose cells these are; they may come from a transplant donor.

CDR3 DNA: TGTGCCAGCAGCCATCGACAGGATGAAAAACTGTTTTTT. The encoded protein is CASSHRQDEKLFF. The chain has TRBV7-2 and TRBJ1-4, with a tentative D call TRBD1 (6 bases). CDR3 length: 13 residues. Germline V gene data show CDR1 as SGHTA and CDR2 as FQGNSA. Trimming shortened V by 5 bases and J by 6 bases, and 10 bases separated the two germline ends.

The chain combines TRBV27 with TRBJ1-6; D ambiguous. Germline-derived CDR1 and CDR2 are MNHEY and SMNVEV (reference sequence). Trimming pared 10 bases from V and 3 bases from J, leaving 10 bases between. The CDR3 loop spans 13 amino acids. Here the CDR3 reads CATASHYNSPLHF. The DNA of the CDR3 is TGTGCCACCGCAAGCCACTATAATTCACCCCTCCACTTT.

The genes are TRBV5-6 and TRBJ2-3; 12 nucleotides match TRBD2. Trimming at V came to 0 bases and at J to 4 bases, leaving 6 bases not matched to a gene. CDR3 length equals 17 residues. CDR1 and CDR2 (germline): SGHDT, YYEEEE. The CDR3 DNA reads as TGTGCCAGCAGCTTGGTAGGACTAGCGGGATGGGCAGATACGCAGTATTTT. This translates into CASSLVGLAGWADTQYF.

The CDR3, as DNA: TGTGCCAGCAGCCCCAGACCAGGGGGGAGCACCGGGGAGCTGTTTTTT. The encoded protein is CASSPRPGGSTGELFF. The chain recombines TRBV9 with TRBJ2-2, with D perhaps matching TRBD1 (7 bases). Trimming took off 4 bases at V and 4 bases at J, with 17 bases between the two ends. This CDR3 has 16 residues. CDR1 and CDR2 (germline): SGDLS, YYNGEE.

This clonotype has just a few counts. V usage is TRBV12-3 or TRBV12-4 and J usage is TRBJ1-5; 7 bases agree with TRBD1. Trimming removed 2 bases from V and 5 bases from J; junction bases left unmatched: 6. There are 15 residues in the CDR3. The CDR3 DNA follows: TGTGCCAGCAGTTTAAGAACAGGGGTCGATCAGCCCCAGCATTTT. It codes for CASSLRTGVDQPQHF.

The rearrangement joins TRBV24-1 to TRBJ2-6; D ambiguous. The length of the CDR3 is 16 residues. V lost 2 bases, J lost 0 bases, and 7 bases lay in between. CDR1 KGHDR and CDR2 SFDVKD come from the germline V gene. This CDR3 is CATSDSGVSGANVLTF. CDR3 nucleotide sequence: TGTGCCACCAGTGATTCGGGCGTCTCTGGGGCCAACGTCCTGACTTTC.

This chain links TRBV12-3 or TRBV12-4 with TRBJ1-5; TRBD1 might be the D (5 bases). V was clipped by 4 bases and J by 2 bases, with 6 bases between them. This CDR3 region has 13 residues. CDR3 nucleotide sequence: TGTGCCAGCAGTTGGGACGGCAATCAGCCCCAGCATTTT. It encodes CASSWDGNQPQHF.

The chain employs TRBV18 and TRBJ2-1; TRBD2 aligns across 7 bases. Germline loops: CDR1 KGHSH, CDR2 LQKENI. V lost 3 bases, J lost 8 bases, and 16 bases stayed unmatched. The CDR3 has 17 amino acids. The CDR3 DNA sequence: TGTGCCAGCTCACCTCATGCCCAGGTGACTAGCCTCTATGAGCAGTTCTTC. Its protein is CASSPHAQVTSLYEQFF.

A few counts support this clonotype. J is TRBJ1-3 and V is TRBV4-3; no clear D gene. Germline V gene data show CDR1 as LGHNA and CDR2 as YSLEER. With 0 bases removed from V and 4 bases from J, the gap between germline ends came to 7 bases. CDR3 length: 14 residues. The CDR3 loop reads CASSQDRSGNTIYF. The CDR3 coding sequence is TGCGCCAGCAGCCAAGATCGGTCAGGAAACACCATATATTTT.

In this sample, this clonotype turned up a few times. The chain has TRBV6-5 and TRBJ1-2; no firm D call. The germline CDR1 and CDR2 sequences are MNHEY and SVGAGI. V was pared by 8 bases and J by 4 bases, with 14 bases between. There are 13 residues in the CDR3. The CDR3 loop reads CASVRAGGYGYTF. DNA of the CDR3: TGTGCCAGCGTGAGGGCGGGCGGCTATGGCTACACCTTC.

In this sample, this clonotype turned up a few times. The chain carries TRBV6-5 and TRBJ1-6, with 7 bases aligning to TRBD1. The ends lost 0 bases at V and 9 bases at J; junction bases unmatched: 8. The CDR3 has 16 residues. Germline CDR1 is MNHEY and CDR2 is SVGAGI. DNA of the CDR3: TGTGCCAGCAGTTACTCGTTGGCAGGGGGAATTTCACCCCTCCACTTT. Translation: CASSYSLAGGISPLHF.

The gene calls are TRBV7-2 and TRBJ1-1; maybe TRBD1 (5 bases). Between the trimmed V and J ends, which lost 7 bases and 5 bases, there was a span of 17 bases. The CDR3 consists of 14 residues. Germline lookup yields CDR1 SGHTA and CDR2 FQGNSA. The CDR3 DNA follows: TGTGCCAGCACTCTTGGGGGTTTGTTGACTGAAGCTTTCTTT. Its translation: CASTLGGLLTEAFF.

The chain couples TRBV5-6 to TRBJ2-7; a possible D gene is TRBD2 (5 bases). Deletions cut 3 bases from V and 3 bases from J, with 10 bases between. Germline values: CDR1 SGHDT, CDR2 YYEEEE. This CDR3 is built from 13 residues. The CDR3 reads CASSYRTDYEQYF. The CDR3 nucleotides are TGTGCCAGCAGCTATAGGACTGACTACGAGCAGTACTTC.

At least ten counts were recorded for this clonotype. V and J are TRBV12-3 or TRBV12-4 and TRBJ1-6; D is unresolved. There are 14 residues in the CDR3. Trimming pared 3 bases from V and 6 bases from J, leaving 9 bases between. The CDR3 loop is CASSFWQFNSPLHF. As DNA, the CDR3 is TGTGCCAGCAGTTTCTGGCAGTTTAATTCACCCCTCCACTTT.

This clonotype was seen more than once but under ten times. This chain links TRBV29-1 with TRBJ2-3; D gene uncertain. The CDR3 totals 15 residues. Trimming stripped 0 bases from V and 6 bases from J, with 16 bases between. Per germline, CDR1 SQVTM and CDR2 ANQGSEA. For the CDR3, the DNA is TGCAGCGTTGAAGATCGGCAGCCCCTTGGGGATACGCAGTATTTT. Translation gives CSVEDRQPLGDTQYF.

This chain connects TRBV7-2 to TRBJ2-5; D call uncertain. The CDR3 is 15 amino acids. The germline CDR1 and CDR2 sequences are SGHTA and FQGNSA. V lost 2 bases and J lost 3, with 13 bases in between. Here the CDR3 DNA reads TGTGCCAGCAGCTTAAGGTGGAACTACGAAGAGACCCAGTACTTC. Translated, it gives CASSLRWNYEETQYF.